A single sample gave rise to the 27 T cell receptor beta chains below, sequenced in a study of T cell responses to AZD1222 COVID-19 vaccine. This table comes from immunoSEQ multiplex PCR, and its TCRdb copy is limited to in-frame clones, with some not included. Among fewer than 150,000 clones listed, approximately 92% were seen once. Sequencing was performed on peripheral blood, taken on day 0 of AZD1222 vaccination. These receptor sequences come from an adult in good health.

Only one count was recorded for this clone. CDR3 in amino acids: CASSIALWETQYF. CDR3 nucleotide sequence: TGTGCCAGTAGTATAGCCCTATGGGAGACCCAGTACTTC. The chain links TRBV19 to TRBJ2-5; D is uncertain. CDR1 is LNHDA, CDR2 SQIVND, per germline (reference sequence). Trimming removed 1 base at V and 5 bases at J, with 8 bases between. The CDR3 consists of 13 residues.

The CDR3 nucleotides are TGCGCCAGCAGCCCTTATCCATCTTACCCGGACGAGCAGTACTTC. This codes for CASSPYPSYPDEQYF. This sequence joins TRBV4-3 and TRBJ2-7, with unresolved D. CDR1 and CDR2 (germline): LGHNA, YSLEER. CDR3 length: 15 amino acids. The V end lost 4 bases, the J end lost 5 bases, and 18 bases lay between the germline ends.

The V gene is TRBV27, the J gene TRBJ2-5, with 10 bases identical to TRBD2. The CDR3 totals 14 residues. V shed 4 bases, J shed 5 bases, and the junction held 4 bases outside the gene matches. Germline CDR1 MNHEY, CDR2 SMNVEV (reference sequence). The CDR3 spells CASSSLAGDETQYF. DNA of the CDR3: TGTGCCAGCAGTTCTCTAGCGGGAGACGAGACCCAGTACTTC.

This clone has a handful of counts. The chain joins TRBV2 to TRBJ2-7; 13 bases are shared with TRBD2. This CDR3 contains 14 residues. CDR1 is SNHLY and CDR2 is FYNNEI in the germline V gene. V gave up 3 bases and J gave up 6 bases; unmatched junction bases: 2. CDR3 sequence reads: CASSDRTSGSEQYF. CDR3 DNA: TGTGCCAGCAGTGACAGGACTAGCGGGAGCGAGCAGTACTTC.

Comments on this clone: Other DNA sequences within the sample encode an identical CDR3. V and J are TRBV9 and TRBJ1-2; maybe TRBD1 (5 bases). With 4 bases removed from V and 7 bases from J, the gap between germline ends came to 8 bases. The CDR3 is 11 amino acids. The V gene's germline CDR1 is SGDLS and CDR2 YYNGEE. The CDR3 protein is CASSSRGGYTF. In DNA form, the CDR3 reads TGTGCCAGCAGCTCGAGGGGTGGCTACACCTTC.

The CDR3 nucleotides are TGTGCCAGCAGCATAGGACCAATCGTCTACGAGCAGTACTTC. This sequence encodes CASSIGPIVYEQYF. The chain joins TRBV7-2 to TRBJ2-7, with D unresolved. CDR1 is SGHTA and CDR2 is FQGNSA in the germline V gene. V lost 5 bases, J lost 3 bases, and 14 bases lay in between. There are 14 residues in the CDR3.

This clone was seen only once. This chain uses TRBV15 with TRBJ1-5; a possible D gene is TRBD1 (5 bases). This CDR3 is built from 17 residues. Germline CDR1 and CDR2: LNHNV and YYDKDF (reference sequence). The ends were cut back, 6 bases at V and 4 bases at J, with 22 bases in the middle. Written as DNA, the CDR3 is TGTGCCACCAGTCTAGACCGGACAAGAGTATCGAATCAGCCCCAGCATTTT. Protein sequence: CATSLDRTRVSNQPQHF.

The chain combines TRBV15 with TRBJ2-7; 7 bases match TRBD1. Germline CDR1 is LNHNV and CDR2 is YYDKDF (reference sequence). V dropped 3 bases and J dropped 6; count of bases not matched to a gene: 5. There are 13 residues in the CDR3. CDR3: CATSSHRGGEQYF. The CDR3 coding sequence is TGTGCCACCAGCAGCCACAGGGGTGGCGAGCAGTACTTC.

This chain joins TRBV7-2 and TRBJ1-5, with a possible D match to TRBD1 (6 bases). Looked up from germline, CDR1 is SGHTA and CDR2 is FQGNSA. The length of the CDR3 is 15 residues. V was trimmed by 0 bases and J by 3 bases, leaving 9 bases between them. The DNA for the CDR3 is TGTGCCAGCAGCTTAGCAGGGGGAGACAATCAGCCCCAGCATTTT. Translated: CASSLAGGDNQPQHF.

In DNA form, the CDR3 reads TGTGCCAGCAGTGAAATAGGTAGGGGGTGGGCTTTCAATCAGCCCCAGCATTTT. Its translation: CASSEIGRGWAFNQPQHF. J is TRBJ1-5 and V is TRBV6-1; TRBD1 is a possible D gene (6 bases). The germline V gene encodes CDR1 MNHNS and CDR2 SASEGT. Deletions cut 2 bases from V and 3 bases from J, with 20 bases between. The CDR3 sequence is 18 residues long.

This CDR3 is CASSPSLQGRGYTF. For the CDR3, the DNA is TGTGCCAGTAGTCCCTCTCTCCAGGGTCGTGGCTACACCTTC. V and J are TRBV19 and TRBJ1-2, with D perhaps matching TRBD1 (5 bases). Germline lookup yields CDR1 LNHDA and CDR2 SQIVND (reference sequence). This CDR3 comprises 14 residues. The germline V and J ends were trimmed by 5 bases and 7 bases, with 17 bases remaining between them.

This chain joins TRBV7-6 and TRBJ1-5; 8 bases match TRBD1. The CDR3 totals 17 residues. With V trimmed by 4 bases and J by 2 bases, 10 bases remained unmatched. Germline V lookup: CDR1 SGHVS, CDR2 FNYEAQ. The CDR3: CASSSRPGGEGNQPQHF. The DNA of the CDR3 is TGTGCCAGCAGCTCCCGACCAGGGGGCGAAGGCAATCAGCCCCAGCATTTT. The full variable domain, its missing parts supplied by reference TRBV7-6 and TRBJ1-5, is GAGVSQSPRYKVTKRGQDVALRCDPISGHVSLYWYRQALGQGPEFLTYFNYEAQQDKSGLPNDRFSAERPEGSISTLTIQRTEQRDSAMYRCASSSRPGGEGNQPQHFGDGTRLSIL.

The gene calls are TRBV19 and TRBJ1-2, with a possible D match to TRBD1 (6 bases). Trimming stripped 10 bases from V and 5 bases from J, with 17 bases between. CDR1 is LNHDA, CDR2 SQIVND, per germline (reference sequence). The CDR3 runs to 13 residues. CDR3 in amino acids: CATLAGTSYGYTF. In DNA form, the CDR3 reads TGTGCCACTCTTGCCGGGACATCTTATGGCTACACCTTC.

The V and J genes are TRBV4-3 and TRBJ1-2, with D possibly TRBD1 on 5 matching bases. Germline CDR1 and CDR2: LGHNA and YSLEER. The CDR3 covers 14 residues. The V gene lost 3 bases and the J gene lost 2 bases, with 10 bases spanning the gap. The DNA for the CDR3 is TGCGCCAGCAGCCAGTGGGACGGGAACTATGGCTACACCTTC. Protein: CASSQWDGNYGYTF.

In its sample, this clone was seen once. In nucleotides, the CDR3 is TGTGCCAGCACCCCGGCCTACTATGGCTACACCTTC. Its translation is CASTPAYYGYTF. The chain recombines TRBV21-1 with TRBJ1-2. TRBV21-1 is shown as a pseudogene. The CDR3 spans 12 residues.

This chain connects TRBV5-1 to TRBJ2-7, with D perhaps matching TRBD2 (5 bases). The V and J ends lost 0 bases and 3 bases respectively, with 19 bases between them. This CDR3 has 17 amino acids. The germline CDR1 and CDR2 sequences are SGHRS and YFSETQ. The CDR3 is CASSLAGGIGFGYEQYF. In DNA form, the CDR3 reads TGCGCCAGCAGCTTGGCCGGAGGAATCGGTTTTGGCTACGAGCAGTACTTC.

Points on this clone: One end of the junction does not line up with germline, which may come from a read error. The chain couples TRBV10-2 to TRBJ1-1, with D perhaps matching TRBD1 (5 bases). The germline gives CDR1 WSHSY, CDR2 SAAADI. The length of the CDR3 is 13 residues. The CDR3 region is CASIEGYNTEAFF. The CDR3 region has the DNA TGCGCCAGCATTGAGGGGTACAACACTGAAGCTTTCTTT.

The rearrangement uses TRBV9 and TRBJ2-1; the D is unclear. Trimming took 4 bases from V and 8 from J, leaving 7 bases between them. The germline V gene encodes CDR1 SGDLS and CDR2 YYNGEE. The CDR3 has 11 amino acids. This CDR3 is CASSLVDEQFF. CDR3 in DNA: TGTGCCAGCAGCCTAGTCGATGAGCAGTTCTTC.

The V gene is TRBV4-1, the J gene TRBJ1-5; D not certain. CDR3 length: 15 amino acids. Germline V gives CDR1 MGHRA, CDR2 YSYEKL. Deletions cut 1 base from V and 6 bases from J, with 13 bases between. CDR3 sequence reads: CASSQGEGLSQPQHF. The CDR3 DNA sequence: TGCGCCAGCAGCCAAGGCGAGGGTTTGAGTCAGCCCCAGCATTTT.

The V call is TRBV5-1, the J call TRBJ1-1, with TRBD1 as a possible D gene (5 bases). V lost 4 bases to trimming and J lost 5 bases, with 15 bases between them. Germline CDR1 is SGHRS and CDR2 is YFSETQ. This CDR3 has 14 amino acids. The CDR3 region is CASSLAGRGTEAFF. CDR3 bases: TGCGCCAGCAGCCTGGCGGGGAGGGGTACTGAAGCTTTCTTT. Together with reference TRBV5-1 and TRBJ1-1, the CDR3 gives the full variable domain: KAGVTQTPRYLIKTRGQQVTLSCSPISGHRSVSWYQQTPGQGLQFLFEYFSETQRNKGNFPGRFSGRQFSNSRSEMNVSTLELGDSALYLCASSLAGRGTEAFFGQGTRLTVV.

This chain uses TRBV7-8 with TRBJ1-1; the D is unclear. CDR3 length: 14 residues. With 5 bases removed from V and 2 bases from J, the gap between germline ends came to 12 bases. Germline-derived CDR1 and CDR2 are SGHVS and FQNEAQ. CDR3 loop: CASSRVEGNTEAFF. CDR3 in DNA: TGTGCCAGCAGCAGGGTAGAAGGAAACACTGAAGCTTTCTTT.

The chain uses TRBV28 and TRBJ1-4; D ambiguous. Trimming removed 3 bases at V and 1 base at J, with 9 bases between. The CDR3 spans 15 residues. Germline CDR1 reads MDHEN; CDR2 reads SYDVKM. The CDR3 here is CASSLEGITNEKLFF. Written as DNA, the CDR3 is TGTGCCAGCAGTTTGGAAGGTATAACTAATGAAAAACTGTTTTTT.

The chain has TRBV5-1 and TRBJ2-7; maybe TRBD1 (5 bases). The length of the CDR3 is 13 residues. Deletions cut 3 bases from V and 9 bases from J, with 16 bases between. Germline V CDR1 and CDR2: SGHRS, YFSETQ. The CDR3 DNA reads TGCGCCAGCAGCTCCTTAGACCCTCAGGGGCAGTACTTC. Its translation: CASSSLDPQGQYF.

The CDR3 DNA sequence: TGTGCCAGCAGTTTACCCCCCTCCGGGGGGGGCGATGAGCAGTTCTTC. Its translation: CASSLPPSGGGDEQFF. The chain employs TRBV27 and TRBJ2-1; 8 bases agree with TRBD2. After removal of 2 bases from V and 8 bases from J, the junction contained 11 bases not matched to a gene. CDR1 MNHEY and CDR2 SMNVEV come from the germline V gene (reference sequence). The CDR3 consists of 16 residues.

This clone was observed once. This rearrangement joins TRBV19 to TRBJ2-3, with D perhaps being TRBD1 or TRBD2 (6 bases each). Trimming took off 4 bases at V and 9 bases at J, with 14 bases between the two ends. CDR3 size: 13 residues. CDR1 LNHDA and CDR2 SQIVND come from the germline V gene (reference sequence). CDR3 sequence: CASSTEGGITQYF. CDR3 nucleotides: TGTGCCAGTAGTACGGAGGGGGGCATCACGCAGTATTTT.

This chain links TRBV6-2 or TRBV6-3 with TRBJ2-7, with 7 bases identical to TRBD1. Germline loops: CDR1 MNHEY, CDR2 SVGEGT. CDR3 length equals 14 residues. V lost 6 bases, J lost 1 base, and 6 bases stayed unmatched. CDR3 region: CASSSTGPSYEQYF. The CDR3 DNA reads as TGTGCCAGCAGCTCGACAGGGCCATCCTACGAGCAGTACTTC.

The chain recombines TRBV7-9 with TRBJ1-5; D is perhaps TRBD1 (5 bases). V lost 5 bases and J 6 bases, leaving 20 bases between the germline ends. From germline, CDR1 is SEHNR and CDR2 FQNEAQ (reference sequence). The CDR3 runs 16 residues. CDR3 nucleotide sequence: TGTGCCAGCAGCCCAGCGGCGTCTCCAGGGACTCAGCCCCAGCATTTT. Protein sequence: CASSPAASPGTQPQHF.